The following is a TCR beta chain sequence with its context. Its specificity is not known. The sample belongs to a study of shared clonotypes between healthy human individuals. In the study overall: Three plates were used per donor for CD4 naive, three for CD4 memory, two for CD8 naive and one for CD8 memory. Regarding the study as a whole: For sorted subsets, rarefaction showed incomplete sequencing despite large depth.

Sequencing was at deep level. Authors' methods: There were no quality scores in the junction-only immunoSEQ sequences, so filtering differed. Method: immunoSEQ multiplex PCR; TCRdb's copy keeps in-frame clones and lacks some. That table supplies the V and J calls and clone size; D and trimming were determined from the DNA. The sample includes 850,000 to 1,100,000 clones, about 80% of them seen just once. CDR3 length equals 17 residues. Germline assignment: CDR1 SGHTA and CDR2 FQGNSA. The V and J ends lost 1 base and 3 bases, in that order; junction bases with no gene match: 10. Sequencing used memory CD4+ T cells from PBMCs. Noted subset: CD45RA-negative fraction. The V gene is TRBV7-2, the J gene TRBJ2-3; TRBD2 matches at 7 bases. The receptor was derived from a man aged 18-30 years in good health. Some clones in this sample may be carry-over from other donors' samples. CDR3 amino acids: CASSLVSRGSPTDTQYF. DNA of the CDR3: TGTGCCAGCAGCTTAGTATCGCGCGGGAGCCCGACAGATACGCAGTATTTT.